These 21 T cell receptor beta chains were all obtained from the same sample, sequenced in a study of cytomegalovirus exposure and HLA in healthy donors. The PCR was carried out with 60 Vbeta primers and 13 Jbeta primers. TCRdb keeps only in-frame clones here, not all; method: immunoSEQ multiplex PCR. The sample holds around 130,000 clones, roughly 80% seen once. The specimen was PBMCs. Receptors were obtained from a man aged 25 to 45 in good health and CMV-seronegative.

The chain uses TRBV19 and TRBJ2-7, with 7 bases that match TRBD1. Germline V gives CDR1 LNHDA, CDR2 SQIVND (reference sequence). The length of the CDR3 is 13 residues. After removal of 8 bases from V and 3 bases from J, the junction contained 7 bases not matched to a gene. The CDR3 region is CASAGRDSYEQYF. In nucleotides, the CDR3 is TGTGCCAGTGCTGGCCGGGACAGCTACGAGCAGTACTTC.

This chain uses TRBV30 with TRBJ1-2; D is unresolved. This CDR3 region has 10 residues. The ends were cut back, 4 bases at V and 5 bases at J, with 5 bases in the middle. Germline V gene sequence: CDR1 GTSNPN, CDR2 SVGIG (reference sequence). The DNA for the CDR3 is TGTGCCTGGAAAGCATATGGCTACACCTTC. This translates into CAWKAYGYTF. The variable domain in full, completed from reference TRBV30 and TRBJ1-2, reads SQTIHQWPATLVQPVGSPLSLECTVEGTSNPNLYWYRQAAGRGLQLLFYSVGIGQISSEVPQNLSASRPQDRQFILSSKKLLLSDSGFYLCAWKAYGYTFGSGTRLTVV.

With regard to this clone: At one end, the junction sequence differs from germline, possibly due to a read error. The chain recombines TRBV5-1 with TRBJ2-7, with TRBD1 matching 7 bases. Germline CDR1 is SGHRS and CDR2 is YFSETQ. CDR3 length: 14 residues. The CDR3 coding sequence is TGTGCCAGCAGCCTTACCGGGACAGTCTACGAGCAGTACTTC. Protein product: CASSLTGTVYEQYF.

The chain recombines TRBV19 with TRBJ2-6, with 9 bases lining up with TRBD1. Germline-derived CDR1 and CDR2 are LNHDA and SQIVND (reference sequence). There are 16 residues in the CDR3. The trim removed 7 bases at V and 1 base at J, leaving 5 bases unmatched. CDR3 DNA sequence: TGTGCCAGTAAAGACAGGGGGAGATCTGGGGCCAACGTCCTGACTTTC. Translation: CASKDRGRSGANVLTF. Full variable domain (missing parts from reference TRBV19 and TRBJ2-6): DGGITQSPKYLFRKEGQNVTLSCEQNLNHDAMYWYRQDPGQGLRLIYYSQIVNDFQKGDIAEGYSVSREKKESFPLTVTSAQKNPTAFYLCASKDRGRSGANVLTFGAGSRLTVL.

This clone occurred a few times. The chain combines TRBV2 with TRBJ1-2, with D possibly matching TRBD1 (5 bases). CDR3 length equals 13 residues. Trimming removed 0 bases from V and 5 bases from J, with 7 bases in between. The V gene's germline CDR1 is SNHLY and CDR2 FYNNEI. The CDR3 loop is CASSEAKGYGYTF. The CDR3 DNA is TGTGCCAGCAGTGAAGCGAAGGGGTATGGCTACACCTTC. The full variable domain, rest sourced from reference TRBV2 and TRBJ1-2, is EPEVTQTPSHQVTQMGQEVILRCVPISNHLYFYWYRQILGQKVEFLVSFYNNEISEKSEIFDDQFSVERPDGSNFTLKIRSTKLEDSAMYFCASSEAKGYGYTFGSGTRLTVV.

This rearrangement joins TRBV19 to TRBJ2-5; 9 bases are shared with TRBD1. Germline values: CDR1 LNHDA, CDR2 SQIVND (reference sequence). The CDR3 is 14 amino acids. Trimming at V came to 2 bases and at J to 7 bases, leaving 5 bases not matched to a gene. The CDR3 reads CASSITGGAGTQYF. As DNA, the CDR3 is TGTGCCAGTAGTATAACAGGGGGCGCCGGGACCCAGTACTTC.

CDR3 DNA: TGTGCCAGTAGTGCAGGGATTAACTATGGCTACACCTTC. It specifies CASSAGINYGYTF. V and J are TRBV19 and TRBJ1-2, with D tentatively TRBD1 (5 bases). CDR1 and CDR2 from the germline V gene are LNHDA and SQIVND (reference sequence). This CDR3 spans 13 amino acids. V was shortened by 5 bases and J by 1 base, with 8 bases between the two germline ends. The entire variable domain, with the rest obtained from reference TRBV19 and TRBJ1-2, is as follows: DGGITQSPKYLFRKEGQNVTLSCEQNLNHDAMYWYRQDPGQGLRLIYYSQIVNDFQKGDIAEGYSVSREKKESFPLTVTSAQKNPTAFYLCASSAGINYGYTFGSGTRLTVV.

This clone was seen a handful of times. The CDR3 DNA reads as TGTGCCAGCAGCTTAGCGGCTAGCAACGAGCAGTACTTC. This codes for CASSLAASNEQYF. V usage is TRBV11-2 and J usage is TRBJ2-7; tentatively, D is TRBD2 (5 bases). Germline V gene data show CDR1 as SGHAT and CDR2 as FQNNGV. This CDR3 is 13 amino acids long. The germline V and J ends were trimmed by 1 base and 5 bases, with 9 bases remaining between them.

This chain links TRBV6-6 with TRBJ2-1; D is unclear. Trimming took 3 bases from V and 6 from J, leaving 15 bases between them. The germline CDR1 and CDR2 sequences are MNHNY and SVGAGI (reference sequence). The CDR3 is made up of 15 amino acids. As DNA, the CDR3 is TGTGCCAGCAGTTATCGCGGCGGTAACGTCAATGAGCAGTTCTTC. Protein: CASSYRGGNVNEQFF.

The genes are TRBV2 and TRBJ1-1; D may be TRBD1 (6 bases). The CDR3 extends over 13 amino acids. Trimming shortened V by 7 bases and J by 4 bases, and 13 bases separated the two germline ends. The germline CDR1 and CDR2 sequences are SNHLY and FYNNEI. The CDR3 nucleotides read TGTGCCAGCAATAACAGGGAAGGCACTGAAGCTTTCTTT. Translating it yields CASNNREGTEAFF.

The rearrangement links TRBV30 to TRBJ2-7; a possible D gene is TRBD1 (8 bases). Germline loops: CDR1 GTSNPN, CDR2 SVGIG (reference sequence). V lost 0 bases and J lost 4, with 16 bases in between. CDR3 length: 15 residues. Here the CDR3 DNA reads TGTGCCTGGAGTGTAGCGGGGCAGGGGGCATACGAGCAGTACTTC. Amino acid sequence: CAWSVAGQGAYEQYF.

This chain links TRBV7-2 with TRBJ1-5, with 7 bases aligning to TRBD1. Germline trimming cut 5 bases from V and 7 bases from J; bases unmatched to any gene: 8. The CDR3 runs 14 residues. Germline lookup yields CDR1 SGHTA and CDR2 FQGNSA. CDR3 bases: TGTGCCAGCAGCCTGGGACAGACAGGGCAGCCCCAGCATTTT. It encodes CASSLGQTGQPQHF.

This rearrangement joins TRBV7-2 to TRBJ1-6; D unresolved. The length of the CDR3 is 18 residues. V was clipped by 0 bases and J by 8 bases, with 20 bases between them. In germline, CDR1 is SGHTA, CDR2 FQGNSA. This CDR3 reads CASSLALWIWVGDSPLHF. CDR3 bases: TGTGCCAGCAGCTTAGCGCTCTGGATATGGGTCGGGGATTCACCCCTCCACTTT.

V and J are TRBV5-1 and TRBJ1-5; 9 bases are a match to TRBD1. Germline V gene lookup returns CDR1 SGHRS and CDR2 YFSETQ. CDR3 length equals 15 residues. J gave up 1 base and V 3 bases, and 2 bases lay outside the gene matches. CDR3 sequence (DNA): TGCGCCAGCAGCTCGGGACAGGGAAGCAATCAGCCCCAGCATTTT. Its translation is CASSSGQGSNQPQHF.

DNA of the CDR3: TGTGCCATCAGTGAGTCAAACAGGGTGGACTATGGCTACACCTTC. It yields the protein CAISESNRVDYGYTF. The V gene is TRBV10-3, the J gene TRBJ1-2; maybe TRBD1 (6 bases). The V end was cut by 0 bases, the J end by 3 bases, with 11 bases between. Germline CDR1 ENHRY, CDR2 SYGVKD. This CDR3 contains 15 residues.

The chain carries TRBV27 and TRBJ2-7; D is unclear. In germline, CDR1 is MNHEY, CDR2 SMNVEV (reference sequence). V shed 3 bases and J shed 2 bases, with 11 bases lying between them. This CDR3 has 14 residues. In DNA form, the CDR3 reads TGTGCCAGCAGTTTCCACCCGACAACCTACGAGCAGTACTTC. Translated, it gives CASSFHPTTYEQYF.

The chain combines TRBV18 with TRBJ2-5; D gene ambiguous. Germline V gene data show CDR1 as KGHSH and CDR2 as LQKENI. Between the trimmed V and J ends, which lost 3 bases and 9 bases, there was a span of 20 bases. The CDR3 runs to 15 residues. CDR3 DNA: TGTGCCAGCTCACCGAAAACAATAGTTTCGGAGCCCCAGTACTTC. Its translation: CASSPKTIVSEPQYF.

This clone came up once. The chain has TRBV27 and TRBJ1-2; 7 nucleotides align to TRBD1. Germline V lookup: CDR1 MNHEY, CDR2 SMNVEV (reference sequence). The length of the CDR3 is 17 residues. The junction had 11 bases not matched to a gene; V was cut back by 0 bases and J by 4 bases. The CDR3 protein is CASSLSDRQGRGYGYTF. The DNA of the CDR3 is TGTGCCAGCAGTTTATCGGACAGGCAGGGGCGAGGCTATGGCTACACCTTC.

V usage is TRBV27 and J usage is TRBJ2-3; 14 bases line up with TRBD2. The CDR3 has 17 amino acids. Losses at the gene ends were 7 bases for V and 2 bases for J; bases not matched to a gene: 8. The germline V gene encodes CDR1 MNHEY and CDR2 SMNVEV (reference sequence). The CDR3 DNA reads TGTGCCAGCACTCCCGGGACTAGCGGGGGAGTCACAGATACGCAGTATTTT. As protein: CASTPGTSGGVTDTQYF.

J is TRBJ1-6 and V is TRBV28, with 7 bases fitting TRBD1. Unmatched junction bases numbered 19, after V lost 2 bases and J lost 9 bases. Per the germline V gene, CDR1 is MDHEN and CDR2 is SYDVKM. The CDR3 consists of 19 residues. CDR3 nucleotide sequence: TGTGCCAGCAGTTTAATCAAATCTCTTAGGGGGCGGAATAGTTCACCCCTCCACTTT. It encodes CASSLIKSLRGRNSSPLHF. Looking up the rest from reference TRBV28 and TRBJ1-6 gives the full variable domain: DVKVTQSSRYLVKRTGEKVFLECVQDMDHENMFWYRQDPGLGLRLIYFSYDVKMKEKGDIPEGYSVSREKKERFSLILESASTNQTSMYLCASSLIKSLRGRNSSPLHFGNGTRLTVT.

The chain links TRBV27 to TRBJ2-3; D perhaps matches TRBD2 (7 bases). The CDR3 has 23 residues. The V end lost 4 bases, the J end lost 0 bases, and 35 bases lay between the germline ends. CDR1 is MNHEY and CDR2 is SMNVEV in the germline V gene (reference sequence). The CDR3 loop is CASSSRGDFRGGGHNPSTDTQYF. CDR3 coding DNA: TGTGCCAGCAGTTCCAGGGGCGACTTCCGAGGGGGGGGCCATAACCCCAGCACAGATACGCAGTATTTT.